Each of the 7 T cell receptor beta chains below was sequenced from the same sample in a study of T cells in localized non-small cell lung cancer. Sequenced by immunoSEQ multiplex PCR; TCRdb stores in-frame clones only, minus some. The sample lists roughly 2,600 clones, around 42% seen once, with around a tenth in the top ten. This specimen consisted of lung tumor tissue, obtained before any cancer treatment. These receptor sequences come from a male donor aged 60 or over with stage I squamous cell lung carcinoma.

This clone is termed large (0.1 to 1%). The V gene is TRBV19, the J gene TRBJ2-2, with D possibly being TRBD1 or TRBD2 (6 bases each). CDR1 and CDR2 from the germline V gene are LNHDA and SQIVND (reference sequence). V shed 5 bases and J shed 8 bases, with 15 bases lying between them. This CDR3 has 14 amino acids. CDR3 DNA: TGTGCCAGTAGTCTCCCCCGGGGGCTAGGGGAGCTGTTTTTT. Residues: CASSLPRGLGELFF.

This chain uses TRBV5-1 with TRBJ2-1, with TRBD2 matching 12 bases. The CDR3 is 15 residues long. Trimming took 0 bases from V and 8 from J; bases not matched to a gene: 3. CDR1 is SGHRS and CDR2 is YFSETQ in the germline V gene. The CDR3 sequence is CASSLGLAGVDEQFF. The CDR3 DNA follows: TGCGCCAGCAGCTTGGGACTAGCGGGAGTTGATGAGCAGTTCTTC.

This clone appeared once. The CDR3 loop reads CASSPPESYGYTF. The CDR3 DNA reads as TGTGCCAGCTCACCACCGGAGAGTTATGGCTACACCTTC. This chain joins TRBV18 and TRBJ1-2; D unclear. The CDR3 has 13 residues. Between the trimmed V and J ends, which lost 0 bases and 5 bases, there was a span of 7 bases. Germline CDR1 reads KGHSH; CDR2 reads LQKENI.

The chain is built from TRBV19 and TRBJ1-1; D is perhaps TRBD1 (5 bases). V gave up 2 bases and J gave up 3 bases, with 10 bases separating them. The germline CDR1 and CDR2 sequences are LNHDA and SQIVND (reference sequence). This CDR3 region has 14 residues. The CDR3 is CASSISGGDTEAFF. The CDR3 DNA follows: TGTGCCAGTAGTATAAGCGGGGGGGACACTGAAGCTTTCTTT.

V and J are TRBV15 and TRBJ2-1, with TRBD2 matching over 9 bases. Germline V gives CDR1 LNHNV, CDR2 YYDKDF (reference sequence). CDR3 length equals 17 residues. V was pared by 1 base and J by 6 bases, with 10 bases of the junction left unmatched. The CDR3 region is CATSRAVQAGGRNEQFF. CDR3 DNA: TGTGCCACCAGCAGAGCCGTCCAAGCGGGAGGCCGCAATGAGCAGTTCTTC.

The V gene is TRBV9, the J gene TRBJ2-1; D call uncertain. Germline loops: CDR1 SGDLS, CDR2 YYNGEE. Between the trimmed V and J ends, which lost 5 bases and 7 bases, there was a span of 10 bases. The CDR3 contains 12 residues. Here the CDR3 reads CASSFTRNEQFF. DNA of the CDR3: TGTGCCAGCAGTTTTACTCGGAATGAGCAGTTCTTC.

This clone has just a few counts. V is TRBV11-3 and J is TRBJ2-2; 10 nucleotides agree with TRBD2. Germline lookup yields CDR1 SGHNT and CDR2 YENEEA. CDR3 length equals 15 residues. The trim removed 4 bases at V and 7 bases at J, leaving 6 bases unmatched. This CDR3 is CASSSSGRADGELFF. The CDR3 nucleotides read TGTGCCAGCAGCTCAAGCGGGAGGGCCGACGGGGAGCTGTTTTTT. Looking up the rest from reference TRBV11-3 and TRBJ2-2 gives the full variable domain: EAGVVQSPRYKIIEKKQPVAFWCNPISGHNTLYWYLQNLGQGPELLIRYENEEAVDDSQLPKDRFSAERLKGVDSTLKIQPAELGDSAVYLCASSSSGRADGELFFGEGSRLTVL.